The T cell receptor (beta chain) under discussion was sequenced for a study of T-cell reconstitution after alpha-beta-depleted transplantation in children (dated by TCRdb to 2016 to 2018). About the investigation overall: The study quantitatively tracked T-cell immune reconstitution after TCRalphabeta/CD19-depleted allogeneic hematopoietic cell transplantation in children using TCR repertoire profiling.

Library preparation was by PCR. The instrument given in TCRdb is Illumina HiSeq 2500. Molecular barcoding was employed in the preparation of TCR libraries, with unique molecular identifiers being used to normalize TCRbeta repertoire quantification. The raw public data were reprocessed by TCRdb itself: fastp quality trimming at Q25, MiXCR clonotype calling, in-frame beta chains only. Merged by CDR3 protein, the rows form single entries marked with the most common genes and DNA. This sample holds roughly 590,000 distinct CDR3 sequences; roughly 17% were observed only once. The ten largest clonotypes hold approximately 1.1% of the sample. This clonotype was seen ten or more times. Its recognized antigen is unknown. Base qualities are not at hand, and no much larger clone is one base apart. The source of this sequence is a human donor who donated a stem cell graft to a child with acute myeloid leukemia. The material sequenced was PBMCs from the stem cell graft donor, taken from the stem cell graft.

DNA sequence: TGTGCCAGCAGTTTGGCCTCAGGCTATGGCTACACCTTC. This codes for CASSLASGYGYTF. This chain joins TRBV12-3 or TRBV12-4 to TRBJ1-2, with the D gene call left open. Inclusive of the bounding cysteine and phenylalanine, the CDR3 is 13 residues long. The read is trimmed to its CDR3 DNA, 39 bases read in frame from base 1. V loses 3 bases of germline sequence and J loses 4 bases, and the interval between the two ends is 9 bases.